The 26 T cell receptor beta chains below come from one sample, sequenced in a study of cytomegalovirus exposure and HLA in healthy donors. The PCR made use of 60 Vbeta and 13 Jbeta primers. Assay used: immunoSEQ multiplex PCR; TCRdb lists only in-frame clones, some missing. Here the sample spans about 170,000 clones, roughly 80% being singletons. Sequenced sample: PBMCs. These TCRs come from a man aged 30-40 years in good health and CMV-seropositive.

CDR3 nucleotides: TGTGCCAGCAGCCCCCGGGACACAGAGGCCAAAAACATTCAGTACTTC. Translating gives CASSPRDTEAKNIQYF. The chain recombines TRBV7-9 with TRBJ2-4, with a tentative D call TRBD1 (6 bases). The CDR3 has 16 amino acids. CDR1 and CDR2 from the germline V gene are SEHNR and FQNEAQ (reference sequence). V was trimmed by 5 bases and J by 1 base, leaving 15 bases between them.

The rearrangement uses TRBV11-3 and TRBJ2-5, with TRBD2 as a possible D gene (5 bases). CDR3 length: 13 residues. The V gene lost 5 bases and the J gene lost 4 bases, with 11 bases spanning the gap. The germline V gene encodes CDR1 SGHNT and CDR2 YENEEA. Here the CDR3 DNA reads TGTGCCAGCAGCGTAAGGGCGGGAGAGACCCAGTACTTC. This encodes CASSVRAGETQYF.

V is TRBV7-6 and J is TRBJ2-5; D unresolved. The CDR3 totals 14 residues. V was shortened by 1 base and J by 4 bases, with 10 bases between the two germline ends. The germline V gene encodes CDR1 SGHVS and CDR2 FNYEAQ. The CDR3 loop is CASSLDVGPETQYF. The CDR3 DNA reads TGTGCCAGCAGCTTAGATGTGGGCCCAGAGACCCAGTACTTC.

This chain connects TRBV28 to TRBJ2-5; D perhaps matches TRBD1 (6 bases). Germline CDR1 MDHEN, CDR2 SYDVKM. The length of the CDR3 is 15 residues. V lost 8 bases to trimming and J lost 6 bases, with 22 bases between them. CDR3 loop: CASSLSRPGVKTQYF. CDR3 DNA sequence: TGTGCCAGCTCACTTAGCCGGCCAGGGGTAAAGACCCAGTACTTC.

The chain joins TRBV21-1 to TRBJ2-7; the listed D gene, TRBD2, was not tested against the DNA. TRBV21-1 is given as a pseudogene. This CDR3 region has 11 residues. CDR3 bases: TGTGCTATGCGGGGGTCTTACGAGCAGTACTTC. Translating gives CAMRGSYEQYF.

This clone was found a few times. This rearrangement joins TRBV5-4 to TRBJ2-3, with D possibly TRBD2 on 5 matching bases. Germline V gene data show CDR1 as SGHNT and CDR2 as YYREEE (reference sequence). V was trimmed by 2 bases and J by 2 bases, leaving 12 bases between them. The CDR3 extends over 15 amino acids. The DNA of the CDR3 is TGTGCCAGCAGCTTCCGGACGGGAAACACAGATACGCAGTATTTT. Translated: CASSFRTGNTDTQYF. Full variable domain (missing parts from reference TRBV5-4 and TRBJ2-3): ETGVTQSPTHLIKTRGQQVTLRCSSQSGHNTVSWYQQALGQGPQFIFQYYREEENGRGNFPPRFSGLQFPNYSSELNVNALELDDSALYLCASSFRTGNTDTQYFGPGTRLTVL.

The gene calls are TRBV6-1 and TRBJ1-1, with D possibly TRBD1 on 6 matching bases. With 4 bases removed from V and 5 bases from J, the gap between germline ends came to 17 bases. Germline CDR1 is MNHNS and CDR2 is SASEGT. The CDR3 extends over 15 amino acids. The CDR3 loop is CASSAYPDRFTEAFF. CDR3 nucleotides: TGTGCCAGCAGTGCCTACCCTGACAGGTTTACTGAAGCTTTCTTT.

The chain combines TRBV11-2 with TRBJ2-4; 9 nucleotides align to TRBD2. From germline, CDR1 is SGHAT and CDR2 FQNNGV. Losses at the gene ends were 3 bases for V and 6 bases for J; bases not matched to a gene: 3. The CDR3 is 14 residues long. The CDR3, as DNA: TGTGCCAGCAGCTTGGCGGGAGGGGTAAACATTCAGTACTTC. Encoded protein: CASSLAGGVNIQYF.

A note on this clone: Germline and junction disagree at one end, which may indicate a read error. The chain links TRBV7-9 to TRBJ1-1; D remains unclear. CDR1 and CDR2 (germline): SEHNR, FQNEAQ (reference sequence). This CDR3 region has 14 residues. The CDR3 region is CASSLARGLTEAFF. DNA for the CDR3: TGTGCCAGCAGCCTAGCACGGGGTTTGACTGAAGCTTTCTTT.

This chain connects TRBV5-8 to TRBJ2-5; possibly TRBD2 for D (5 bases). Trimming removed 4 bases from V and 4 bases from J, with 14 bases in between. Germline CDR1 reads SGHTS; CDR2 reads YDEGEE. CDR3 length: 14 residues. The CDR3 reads CASSPKLESETQYF. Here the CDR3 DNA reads TGTGCCAGCAGCCCCAAACTAGAGTCAGAGACCCAGTACTTC.

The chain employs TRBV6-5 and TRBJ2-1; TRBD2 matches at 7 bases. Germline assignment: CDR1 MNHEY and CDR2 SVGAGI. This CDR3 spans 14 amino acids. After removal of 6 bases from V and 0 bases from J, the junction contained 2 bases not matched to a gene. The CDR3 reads CASSRLASYNEQFF. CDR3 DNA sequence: TGTGCCAGCAGCCGACTAGCCTCCTACAATGAGCAGTTCTTC.

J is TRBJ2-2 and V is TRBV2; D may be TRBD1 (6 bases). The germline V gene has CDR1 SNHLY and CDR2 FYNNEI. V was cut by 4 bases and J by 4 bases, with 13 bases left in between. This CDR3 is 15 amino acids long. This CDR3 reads CASSVVRGATGELFF. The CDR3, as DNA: TGTGCCAGCAGTGTTGTCAGGGGTGCCACCGGGGAGCTGTTTTTT. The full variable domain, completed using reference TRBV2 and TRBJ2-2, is EPEVTQTPSHQVTQMGQEVILRCVPISNHLYFYWYRQILGQKVEFLVSFYNNEISEKSEIFDDQFSVERPDGSNFTLKIRSTKLEDSAMYFCASSVVRGATGELFFGEGSRLTVL.

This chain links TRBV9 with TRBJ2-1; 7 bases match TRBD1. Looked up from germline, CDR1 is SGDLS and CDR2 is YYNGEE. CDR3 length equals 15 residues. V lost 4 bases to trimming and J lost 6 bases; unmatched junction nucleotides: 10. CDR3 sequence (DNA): TGTGCCAGCAGCCGACAGGGTGGCCTACGCAATGAGCAGTTCTTC. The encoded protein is CASSRQGGLRNEQFF.

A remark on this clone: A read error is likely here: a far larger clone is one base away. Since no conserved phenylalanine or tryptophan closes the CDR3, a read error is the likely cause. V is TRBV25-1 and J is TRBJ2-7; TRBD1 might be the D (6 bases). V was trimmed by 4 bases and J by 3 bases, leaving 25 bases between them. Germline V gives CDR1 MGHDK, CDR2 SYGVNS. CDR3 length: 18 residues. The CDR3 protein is CASSAASDYRTAIYEQYL. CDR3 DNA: TGTGCCAGCAGTGCGGCCTCCGACTACAGGACAGCCATCTACGAGCAGTACCTC.

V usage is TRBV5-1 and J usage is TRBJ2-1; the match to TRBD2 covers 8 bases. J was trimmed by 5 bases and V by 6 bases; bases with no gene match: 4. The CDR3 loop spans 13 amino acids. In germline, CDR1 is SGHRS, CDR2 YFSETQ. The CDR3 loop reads CASTLAGNNEQFF. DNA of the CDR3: TGCGCCAGCACTTTAGCGGGAAACAATGAGCAGTTCTTC.

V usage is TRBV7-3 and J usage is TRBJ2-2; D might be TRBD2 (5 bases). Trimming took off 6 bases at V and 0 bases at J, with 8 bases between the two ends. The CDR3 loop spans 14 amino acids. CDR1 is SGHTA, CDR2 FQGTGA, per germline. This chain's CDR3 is CASREDPNTGELFF. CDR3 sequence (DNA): TGTGCCAGCAGGGAGGACCCGAACACCGGGGAGCTGTTTTTT.

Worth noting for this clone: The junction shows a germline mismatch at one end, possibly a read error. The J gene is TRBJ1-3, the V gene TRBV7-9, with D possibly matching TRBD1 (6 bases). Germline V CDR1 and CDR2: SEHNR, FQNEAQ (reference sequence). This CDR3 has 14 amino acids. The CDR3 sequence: CSSSLGGLGNTIYF. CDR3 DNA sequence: TGTTCCAGCAGCTTAGGGGGGCTCGGAAACACCATATATTTT.

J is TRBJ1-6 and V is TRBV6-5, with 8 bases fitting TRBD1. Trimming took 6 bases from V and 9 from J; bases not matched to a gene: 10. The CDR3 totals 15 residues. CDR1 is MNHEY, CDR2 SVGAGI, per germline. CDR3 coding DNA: TGTGCCAGCAGGGAGCAGGGGACAGGATTTTCACCCCTCCACTTT. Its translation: CASREQGTGFSPLHF.

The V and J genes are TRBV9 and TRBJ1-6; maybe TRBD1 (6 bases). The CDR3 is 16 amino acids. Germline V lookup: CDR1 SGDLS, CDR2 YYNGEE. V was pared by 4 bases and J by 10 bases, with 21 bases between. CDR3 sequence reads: CASSPTPDSQNSPLHF. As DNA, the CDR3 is TGTGCCAGCAGCCCCACCCCGGACAGCCAAAACTCACCCCTCCACTTT.

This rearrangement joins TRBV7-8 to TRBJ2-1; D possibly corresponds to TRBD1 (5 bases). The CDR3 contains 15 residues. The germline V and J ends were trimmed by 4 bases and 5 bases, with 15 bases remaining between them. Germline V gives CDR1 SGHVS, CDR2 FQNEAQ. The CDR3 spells CASSSDSARHNEQFF. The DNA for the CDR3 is TGTGCCAGCAGCTCCGACAGCGCTCGCCACAATGAGCAGTTCTTC.

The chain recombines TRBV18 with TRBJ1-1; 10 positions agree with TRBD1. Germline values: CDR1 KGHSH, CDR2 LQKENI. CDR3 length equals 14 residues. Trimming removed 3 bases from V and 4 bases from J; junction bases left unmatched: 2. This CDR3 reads CASSPRDRGTEAFF. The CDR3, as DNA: TGTGCCAGCTCACCCCGGGACAGGGGCACTGAAGCTTTCTTT.

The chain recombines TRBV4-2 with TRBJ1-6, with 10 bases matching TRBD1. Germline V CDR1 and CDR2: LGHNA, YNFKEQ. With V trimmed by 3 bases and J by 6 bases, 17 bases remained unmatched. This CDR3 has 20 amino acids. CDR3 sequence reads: CASSQATGTGEFSGNSPLHF. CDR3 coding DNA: TGTGCCAGCAGCCAGGCGACCGGGACAGGGGAATTTTCGGGTAATTCACCCCTCCACTTT.

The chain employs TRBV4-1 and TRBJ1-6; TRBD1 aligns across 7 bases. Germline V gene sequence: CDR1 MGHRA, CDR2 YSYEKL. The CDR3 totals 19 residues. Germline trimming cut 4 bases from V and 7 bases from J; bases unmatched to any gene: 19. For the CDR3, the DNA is TGCGCCAGCAGCCCCCCGCCTCTAAGACAGGGCTTGGGAAATTCACCCCTCCACTTT. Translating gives CASSPPPLRQGLGNSPLHF.

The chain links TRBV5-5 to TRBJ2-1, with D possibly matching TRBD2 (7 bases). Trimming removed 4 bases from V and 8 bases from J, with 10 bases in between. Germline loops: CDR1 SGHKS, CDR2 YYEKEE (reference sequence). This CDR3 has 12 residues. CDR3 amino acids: CASSQGGDEQFF. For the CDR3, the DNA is TGTGCCAGCAGCCAAGGGGGGGATGAGCAGTTCTTC.

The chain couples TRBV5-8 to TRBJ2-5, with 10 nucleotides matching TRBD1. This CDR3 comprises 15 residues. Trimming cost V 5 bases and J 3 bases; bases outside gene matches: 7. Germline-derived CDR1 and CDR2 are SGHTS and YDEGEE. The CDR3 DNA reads TGTGCCAGCAGTCAGCCCGGGACAGGGGAAGAGACCCAGTACTTC. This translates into CASSQPGTGEETQYF. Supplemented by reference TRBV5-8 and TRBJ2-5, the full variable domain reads EAGVTQSPTHLIKTRGQQATLRCSPISGHTSVYWYQQALGLGLQFLLWYDEGEERNRGNFPPRFSGRQFPNYSSELNVNALELEDSALYLCASSQPGTGEETQYFGPGTRLLVL.

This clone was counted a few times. CDR3 sequence: CAWSAHPRGLVSGNNEQFF. CDR3 DNA sequence: TGTGCCTGGAGTGCTCACCCCAGGGGTCTCGTTAGCGGGAATAATGAGCAGTTCTTC. This chain connects TRBV30 to TRBJ2-1; 8 positions match TRBD2. CDR1 and CDR2 (germline): GTSNPN, SVGIG (reference sequence). The junction had 21 bases not matched to a gene; V was cut back by 1 base and J by 7 bases. The CDR3 is made up of 19 amino acids.